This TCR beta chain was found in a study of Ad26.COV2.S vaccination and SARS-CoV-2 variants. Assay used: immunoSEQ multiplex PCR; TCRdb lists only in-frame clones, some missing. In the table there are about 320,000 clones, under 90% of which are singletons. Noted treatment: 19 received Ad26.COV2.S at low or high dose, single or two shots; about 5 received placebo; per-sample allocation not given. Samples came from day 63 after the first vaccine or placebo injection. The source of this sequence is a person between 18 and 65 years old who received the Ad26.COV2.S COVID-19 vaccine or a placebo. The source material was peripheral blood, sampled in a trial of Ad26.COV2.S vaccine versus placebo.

Here the CDR3 DNA reads TGTGCCACCAGCTTTATGAAGGGGGATGAAAAACTGTTTTTT. It translates to CATSFMKGDEKLFF. The gene calls are TRBV15 and TRBJ1-4; a possible D gene is TRBD1 (6 bases). The CDR3 covers 14 residues. The germline V and J ends were trimmed by 5 bases and 6 bases, with 13 bases remaining between them. Germline-derived CDR1 and CDR2 are LNHNV and YYDKDF (reference sequence).